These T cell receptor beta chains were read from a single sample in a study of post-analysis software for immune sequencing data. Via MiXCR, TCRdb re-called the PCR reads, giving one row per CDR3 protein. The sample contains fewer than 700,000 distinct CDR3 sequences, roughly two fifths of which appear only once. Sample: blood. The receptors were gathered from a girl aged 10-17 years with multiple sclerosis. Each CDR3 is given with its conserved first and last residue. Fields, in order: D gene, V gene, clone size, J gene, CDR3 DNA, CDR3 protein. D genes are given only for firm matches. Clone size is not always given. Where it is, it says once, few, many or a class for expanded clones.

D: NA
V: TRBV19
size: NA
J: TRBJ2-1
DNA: TGTGCCAGTAGGATGGGCAAACGGCAGTTCTTC
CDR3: CASRMGKRQFF

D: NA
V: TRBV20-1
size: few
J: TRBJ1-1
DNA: TGCAGTGCACAGGGTCCTGAAGCTTTCTTT
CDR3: CSAQGPEAFF

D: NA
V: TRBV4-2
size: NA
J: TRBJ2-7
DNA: TGTGCCAGCAGCCAAGGGGACGCAGGGGCCTACGAGCAGTACTTC
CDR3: CASSQGDAGAYEQYF

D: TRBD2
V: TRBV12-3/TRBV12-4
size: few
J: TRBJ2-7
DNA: TGTGCCAGCAGTATTAGCGGGAGTGGATTCTACGAGCAGTACTTC
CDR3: CASSISGSGFYEQYF

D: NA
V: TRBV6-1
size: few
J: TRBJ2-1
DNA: TGTGCCAGCAGTGGCCGGGACCACTACAATGAGCAGTTCTTC
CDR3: CASSGRDHYNEQFF

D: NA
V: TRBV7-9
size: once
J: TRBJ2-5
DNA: TGTGCCAGCAGCCTATCACAGGTCCAAGGGTCTAATGAGCAGTACTTC
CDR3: CASSLSQVQGSNEQYF

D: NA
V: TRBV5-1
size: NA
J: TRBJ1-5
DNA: TGCGCCAGCTCTCCTCTGGCGGGGGGCGGCAATCAGCCCCAGCATTTT
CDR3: CASSPLAGGGNQPQHF

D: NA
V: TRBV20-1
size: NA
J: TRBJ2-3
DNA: TGCAGTGCTAGAATTGGCGGGACTGGTAGCACAGATACGCAGTATTTT
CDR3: CSARIGGTGSTDTQYF

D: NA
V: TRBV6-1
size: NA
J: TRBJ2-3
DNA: TGTGCCAGCAGTGAGGTTCAAAATACGCAGTATTTT
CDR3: CASSEVQNTQYF

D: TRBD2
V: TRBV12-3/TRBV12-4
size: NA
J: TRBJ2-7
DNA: TGTGCCAGCAGTTTAATGCTAGCGGCTTACGAGCAGTACTTC
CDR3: CASSLMLAAYEQYF

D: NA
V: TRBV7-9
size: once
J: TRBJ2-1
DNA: TGTGCCAGCAGCCGCCGGCAGGAGCAGTTCTTC
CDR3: CASSRRQEQFF

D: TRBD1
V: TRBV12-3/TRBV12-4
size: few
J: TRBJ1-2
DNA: TGTGCCAACTACGACAGGGCCTATGGCTACACCTTC
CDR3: CANYDRAYGYTF

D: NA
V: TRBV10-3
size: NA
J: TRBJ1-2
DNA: TGTGCCATCAGTGAGTCGGGCGGGGCCTATGGCTACACCTTC
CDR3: CAISESGGAYGYTF

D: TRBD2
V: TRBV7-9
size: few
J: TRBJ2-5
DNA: TGTGCCAGCAGCCAAGACCCCTCCCGGGAGGGCCAGGAGACCCAGTACTTC
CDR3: CASSQDPSREGQETQYF

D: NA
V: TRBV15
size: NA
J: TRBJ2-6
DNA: TGTGCCACCAGCGGGGGGGGCCTATCTGGGGCCAACGTCCTGACTTTC
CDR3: CATSGGGLSGANVLTF

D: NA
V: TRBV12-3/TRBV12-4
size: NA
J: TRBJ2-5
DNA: TGTGCCAGCAGTTTAGGGGACATATCCGGGGGGACCCAGTACTTC
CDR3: CASSLGDISGGTQYF

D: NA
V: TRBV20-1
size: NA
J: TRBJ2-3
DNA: TGCAGCGCCGAAGAGGAAGGGGGTTCAGATACGCAGTATTTT
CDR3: CSAEEEGGSDTQYF

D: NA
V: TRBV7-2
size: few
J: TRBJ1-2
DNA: TGTGCCAGCAGCTTAGGACAGGCGGCTAACTATGGCTACACCTTC
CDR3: CASSLGQAANYGYTF

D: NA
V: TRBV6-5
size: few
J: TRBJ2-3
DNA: TGTGCCAGCAGGCCTCCTACTAGCACAGATACGCAGTATTTT
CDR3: CASRPPTSTDTQYF

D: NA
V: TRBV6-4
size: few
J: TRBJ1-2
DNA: TGTGCCAGCAGTGACGGGGCAATGGGCTATGGCTACACCTTC
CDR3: CASSDGAMGYGYTF

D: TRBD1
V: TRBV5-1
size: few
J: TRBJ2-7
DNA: TGCGCCAGCAGCGTGGACAGGGTTGTATCCACCTACGAGCAGTACTTC
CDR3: CASSVDRVVSTYEQYF

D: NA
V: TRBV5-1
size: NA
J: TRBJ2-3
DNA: TGCGCCAGCAGGACCCAACAGGGCCCAGATACGCAGTATTTT
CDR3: CASRTQQGPDTQYF

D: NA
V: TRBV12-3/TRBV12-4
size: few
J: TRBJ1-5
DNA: TGTGCCAGCGGGAAAGAACGGGATCAGCCCCAGCATTTT
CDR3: CASGKERDQPQHF

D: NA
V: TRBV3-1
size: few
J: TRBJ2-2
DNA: TGTGCCAGCAGCGCGCCCGGACGGAACACCGGGGAGCTGTTTTTT
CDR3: CASSAPGRNTGELFF

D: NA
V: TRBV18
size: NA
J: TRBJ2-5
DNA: TGTGCCAGCTCACCAATGGGGGCGCGGTCCTACAATGAGCAGTACTTC
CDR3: CASSPMGARSYNEQYF

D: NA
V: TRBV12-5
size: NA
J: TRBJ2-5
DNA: TGTGCTACCGCCCCCGGGACAAGGCAAGTGAAGCAGTACTTC
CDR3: CATAPGTRQVKQYF

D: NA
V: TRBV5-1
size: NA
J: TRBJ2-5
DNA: TGCGCCAGCAGATTACAGACATCCCAAGAGACCCAGTACTTC
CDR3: CASRLQTSQETQYF

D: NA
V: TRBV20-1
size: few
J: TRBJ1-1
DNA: TGCAGTGCTAGAGACTTACAGGCCCAGGGAGCTTTCTTT
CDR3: CSARDLQAQGAFF

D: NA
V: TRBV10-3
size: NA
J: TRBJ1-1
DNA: TGTGCCATCAGTGAGTCTCGGAACATGAACACTGAGGCTTTCTTT
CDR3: CAISESRNMNTEAFF

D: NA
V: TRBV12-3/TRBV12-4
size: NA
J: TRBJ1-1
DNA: TGTGCCAGCAGTTTTCTAGCTATGGGGACTGAAGCTTTCTTT
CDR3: CASSFLAMGTEAFF

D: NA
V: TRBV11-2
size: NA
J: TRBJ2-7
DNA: TGTGCCAGCAGCTTAATACTCAATGAGCAGTACTTC
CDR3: CASSLILNEQYF

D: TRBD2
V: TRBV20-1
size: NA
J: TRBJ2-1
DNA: TGCAGTGCCCAGCGGGGCCCTCGTTCCTACAATGAGCAGTTCTTC
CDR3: CSAQRGPRSYNEQFF

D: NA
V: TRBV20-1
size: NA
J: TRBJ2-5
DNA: TGCAGTGCTCGGCTTGGCGCCCAAGAGACCCAGTACTTC
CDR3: CSARLGAQETQYF

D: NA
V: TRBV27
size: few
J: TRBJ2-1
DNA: TGTGCCAGCAAGGAAGGACAGAGCTCCTACAATGAGCAGTTCTTC
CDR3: CASKEGQSSYNEQFF

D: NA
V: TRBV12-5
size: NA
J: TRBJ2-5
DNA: TGTGCTACGAGGGACGGACAAGAGACCCAGTACTTC
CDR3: CATRDGQETQYF

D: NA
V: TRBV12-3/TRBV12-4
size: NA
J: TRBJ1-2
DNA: TGTGCCAGCAGCCGGGACGGCCCCTATGGCTACACCTTC
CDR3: CASSRDGPYGYTF

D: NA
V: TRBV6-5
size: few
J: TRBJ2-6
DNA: TGTGCCAGCGGCCGAGAGTCTGGGGCCAACGTCCTGACTTTC
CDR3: CASGRESGANVLTF

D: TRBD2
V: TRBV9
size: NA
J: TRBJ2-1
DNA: TGTGCCAGCAGCGCCAGCGGGGGAAGCTCCTACAATGAGCAGTTCTTC
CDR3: CASSASGGSSYNEQFF

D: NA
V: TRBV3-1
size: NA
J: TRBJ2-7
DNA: TGTGCCAGCAGCCAAGGGTTTACCTACGAGCAGTACTTC
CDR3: CASSQGFTYEQYF

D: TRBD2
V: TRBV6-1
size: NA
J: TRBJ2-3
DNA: TGTGCCAGCAGTGATAGACTAGCGGGGGAGACCACAGATACGCAGTATTTT
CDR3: CASSDRLAGETTDTQYF

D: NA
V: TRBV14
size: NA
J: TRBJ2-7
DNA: TGTGCCAGCAGCCCTCGATCGGAGGGGAGCGAGCAGTACTTC
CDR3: CASSPRSEGSEQYF

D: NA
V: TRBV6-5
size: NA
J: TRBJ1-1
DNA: TGTGCCAGCAGTTACTCGAGGACAGCGAACACTGAAGCTTTCTTT
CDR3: CASSYSRTANTEAFF

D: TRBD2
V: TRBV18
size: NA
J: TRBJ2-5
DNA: TGTGCCAGCTCACCACAACTAGCGGAAGAGACCCAGTACTTC
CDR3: CASSPQLAEETQYF

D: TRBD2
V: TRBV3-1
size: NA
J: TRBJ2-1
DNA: TGTGCCAGCAGTCGCGGCTTCGGGGGGGGCTCCTACAATGAGCAGTTCTTC
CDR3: CASSRGFGGGSYNEQFF

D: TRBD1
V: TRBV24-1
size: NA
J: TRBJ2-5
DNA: TGTGCCACCAGTGACCGAGTTGACAGGGGGCAAGAGACCCAGTACTTC
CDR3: CATSDRVDRGQETQYF

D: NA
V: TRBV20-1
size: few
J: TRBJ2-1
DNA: TGCAGTGCTAGAGATCTCTCGAGCTCCTACAATGAGCAGTTCTTC
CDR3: CSARDLSSSYNEQFF

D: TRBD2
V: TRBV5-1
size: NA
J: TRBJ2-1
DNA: TGCGCCAGCAGCTGGGATACTAGCGGGGGGCCTCGTAATGAGCAGTTCTTC
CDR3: CASSWDTSGGPRNEQFF

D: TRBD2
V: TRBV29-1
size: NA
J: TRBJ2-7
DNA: TGCAGCGTTGAAATTGCGGGAGAAGGATACGAGCAGTACTTC
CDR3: CSVEIAGEGYEQYF

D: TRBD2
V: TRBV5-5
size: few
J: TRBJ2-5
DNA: TGTGCCAGCAGCTTGGTGACTAGCGAAGAGACCCAGTACTTC
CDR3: CASSLVTSEETQYF

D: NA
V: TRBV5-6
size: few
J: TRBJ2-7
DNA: TGTGCCAGCAGCTACAGGGTGTCCATCAGCTACGAGCAGTACTTC
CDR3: CASSYRVSISYEQYF

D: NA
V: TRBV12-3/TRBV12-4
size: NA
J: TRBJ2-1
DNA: TGTGCCAGCAGTTTAGCGGTGGTGGATGCTCGAGGGCAGTTCTTC
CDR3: CASSLAVVDARGQFF

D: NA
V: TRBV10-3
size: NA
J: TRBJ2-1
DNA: TGTGCCATCAGCCGGGGGTCAGATGGTAGCAATGAGCAGTTCTTC
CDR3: CAISRGSDGSNEQFF

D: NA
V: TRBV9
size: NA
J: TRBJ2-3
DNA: TGTGCCAGCAGCGTAGGACAGGAGAGCACAGATACGCAGTATTTT
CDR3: CASSVGQESTDTQYF

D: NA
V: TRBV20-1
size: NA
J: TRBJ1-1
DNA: TGCAGTGCTAGGGGAGGTGACAACACTGAAGCTTTCTTT
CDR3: CSARGGDNTEAFF

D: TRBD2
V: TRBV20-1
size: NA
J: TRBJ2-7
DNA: TGCAGTGCGGAAGGGACTAGCGGGTTCTCCTACGAGCAGTACTTC
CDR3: CSAEGTSGFSYEQYF